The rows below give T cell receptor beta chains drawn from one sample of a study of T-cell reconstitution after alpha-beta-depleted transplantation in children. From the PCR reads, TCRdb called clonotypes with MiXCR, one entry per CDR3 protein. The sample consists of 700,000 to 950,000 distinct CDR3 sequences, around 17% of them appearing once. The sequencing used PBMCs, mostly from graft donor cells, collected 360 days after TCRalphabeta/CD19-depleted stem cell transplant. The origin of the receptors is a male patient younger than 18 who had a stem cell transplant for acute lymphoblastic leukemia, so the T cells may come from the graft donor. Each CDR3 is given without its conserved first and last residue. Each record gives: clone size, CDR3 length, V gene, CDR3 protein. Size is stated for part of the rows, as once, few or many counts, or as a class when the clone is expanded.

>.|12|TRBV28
ASSQSTGNSPLH
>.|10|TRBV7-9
ASTGLANEQF
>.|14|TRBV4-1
ASSQNREGSNQPQH
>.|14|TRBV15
ATSRDRSRQGETQY
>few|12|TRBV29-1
SVGGTGVYNEQF
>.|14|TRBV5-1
ASSGAVWTSSYEQY
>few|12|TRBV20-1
SAQQGANADTQY
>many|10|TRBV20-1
SALSRRAEAF
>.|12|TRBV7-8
ASSPRDSTGELF
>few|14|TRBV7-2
ASSLVAALTYNEQF
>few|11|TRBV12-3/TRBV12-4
ASSFSGENGYT
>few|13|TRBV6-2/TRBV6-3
ASSALSGRTDTQY
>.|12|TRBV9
ASSVGPDPGTQY
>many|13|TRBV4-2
ASSRPGGRDYEQY
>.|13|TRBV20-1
SARDERKGTGELF
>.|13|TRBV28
ASSFGQGAGDTQY
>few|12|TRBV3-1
ASSPYRGPWTQY
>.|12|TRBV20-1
SARDRRGYYEQY
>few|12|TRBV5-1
ASSLPPRIHEQY
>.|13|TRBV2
ASRVNGGSNQPQH
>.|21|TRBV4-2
ASSQDWGNVRPGLARNTGELF
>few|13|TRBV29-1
SVELGLRNTGELF
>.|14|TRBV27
ASSLRSGAAKNIQY
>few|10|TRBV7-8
ASSHDDNEQF
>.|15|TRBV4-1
ASSAPSGLGEGRGQY
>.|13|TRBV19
ASSPFGATNEKLF
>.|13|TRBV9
ASSVGARTPYEQY
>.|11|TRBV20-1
SEPKTATDTQY
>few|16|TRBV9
ASSDRDYDPTSTDTQY
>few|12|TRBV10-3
AISWTGFTDTQY
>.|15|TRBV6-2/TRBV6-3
ASSLLRTSGNTGELF
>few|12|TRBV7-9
ASSLARAGDEQF
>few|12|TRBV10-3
AISPDKGGSEQY
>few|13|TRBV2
ASKDGRAGTGELF
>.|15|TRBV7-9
ASSPPTGGNSGNTIY
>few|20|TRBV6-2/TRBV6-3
ASNRSLRFRLAGEGYTGELF
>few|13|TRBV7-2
ASSSWDRGQETQY
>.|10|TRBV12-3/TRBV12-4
ASSLGVPEQY
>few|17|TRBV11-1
ASSIGLAGGPKTYNEQF
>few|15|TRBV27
ASSFLPWSGGGNEQF
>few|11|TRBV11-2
ASSLVRTAEAF
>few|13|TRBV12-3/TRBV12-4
ASSLRDRGFNEQF
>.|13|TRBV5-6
ASSWTGTGAYEQY